One and the same sample provided the 27 T cell receptor beta chains below, sequenced in a study of Graves' ophthalmopathy and Graves' hyperthyroidism. RNA transcripts were the template, and TCR beta CDR3 regions were amplified from them. HTBI-primed RT-PCR formed the first round, and a multiplex PCR formed the second. One entry per CDR3 protein results from TCRdb running MiXCR on the multiplex PCR reads. The sample consists of roughly 610,000 distinct CDR3 sequences, around a fifth of them appearing once. The sequenced material came from peripheral blood. Source of these receptors: a woman under 30 with stable Graves' hyperthyroidism. Some clones in this sample may be carry-over from other donors' samples.

This clonotype has at least ten counts. J is TRBJ1-2 and V is TRBV27; TRBD1 might be the D (6 bases). The V end was cut by 4 bases, the J end by 6 bases, with 9 bases between. Germline lookup yields CDR1 MNHEY and CDR2 SMNVEV (reference sequence). CDR3 length equals 12 residues. The DNA of the CDR3 is TGTGCCAGCAGTTCTCGACAGGATGGCTACACCTTC. Protein product: CASSSRQDGYTF.

The chain carries TRBV7-2 and TRBJ2-7; either TRBD1 or TRBD2 may fit D (5 bases each). The CDR3 has 17 residues. V was cut by 2 bases and J by 0 bases, with 17 bases left in between. Germline CDR1 reads SGHTA; CDR2 reads FQGNSA. CDR3 nucleotide sequence: TGTGCCAGCAGCTTACGCTCCGGGACGGTGAGCTCCTACGAGCAGTACTTC. Its translation: CASSLRSGTVSSYEQYF.

The genes are TRBV6-1 and TRBJ2-7; 9 positions agree with TRBD1. Unmatched junction bases numbered 5, after V lost 3 bases and J lost 2 bases. The length of the CDR3 is 15 residues. Germline CDR1 reads MNHNS; CDR2 reads SASEGT. In nucleotides, the CDR3 is TGTGCCAGCAGTGACAGCGACAGGGGGGCCTACGAGCAGTACTTC. It codes for CASSDSDRGAYEQYF.

This chain links TRBV20-1 with TRBJ1-5; the D gene is possibly TRBD1 (5 bases). The CDR3 runs 13 residues. V dropped 2 bases and J dropped 5 bases, with 10 bases sitting between them. The V gene's germline CDR1 is DFQATT and CDR2 SNEGSKA (reference sequence). Here the CDR3 DNA reads TGCAGTGCTAGAAAAGGGGTCCATCAGCCCCAGCATTTT. This sequence encodes CSARKGVHQPQHF.

This clonotype was seen at least ten times. This chain links TRBV6-1 with TRBJ2-3; D might be TRBD1 or TRBD2, each matching 5 bases. This CDR3 has 14 residues. The germline V and J ends were trimmed by 6 bases and 1 base, with 11 bases remaining between them. Germline CDR1 and CDR2: MNHNS and SASEGT. CDR3 region: CASSGDRGTDTQYF. The CDR3 DNA reads as TGTGCCAGCAGCGGGGACCGCGGCACAGATACGCAGTATTTT.

At least ten counts were recorded for this clonotype. The chain links TRBV29-1 to TRBJ1-2, with D unclear. The CDR3 sequence is 14 residues long. Between the trimmed V and J ends, which lost 5 bases and 4 bases, there was a span of 17 bases. Germline-derived CDR1 and CDR2 are SQVTM and ANQGSEA. The CDR3 spells CSVIPPTGSYGYTF. The CDR3 DNA reads as TGCAGCGTTATCCCACCTACGGGTTCCTATGGCTACACCTTC.

The chain combines TRBV30 with TRBJ2-7; possibly TRBD1 or TRBD2 for D (5 bases each). The V gene's germline CDR1 is GTSNPN and CDR2 SVGIG (reference sequence). The CDR3 totals 12 residues. Here the CDR3 reads CTSTGLDYEQYF. DNA for the CDR3: TGTACCTCAACAGGACTTGACTACGAGCAGTACTTC.

This clonotype was counted ten times or more. This chain joins TRBV5-1 and TRBJ1-2; TRBD1 is a possible D gene (5 bases). The CDR3 has 15 residues. V lost 0 bases and J 3 bases, leaving 12 bases between the germline ends. Germline values: CDR1 SGHRS, CDR2 YFSETQ. The CDR3: CASSLAGRVDYGYTF. CDR3 sequence (DNA): TGCGCCAGCAGCTTGGCGGGCAGGGTTGACTATGGCTACACCTTC.

This clonotype was picked up many times. The chain employs TRBV7-2 and TRBJ1-1; D remains ambiguous. V was trimmed by 4 bases and J by 1 base, leaving 10 bases between them. Germline assignment: CDR1 SGHTA and CDR2 FQGNSA. There are 14 residues in the CDR3. The CDR3 sequence is CASSSRRTNTEAFF. For the CDR3, the DNA is TGTGCCAGCAGCTCTAGACGGACGAACACTGAAGCTTTCTTT.

The chain couples TRBV3-1 to TRBJ2-2, with 11 bases fitting TRBD2. V shed 3 bases, J shed 6 bases, and the junction held 9 bases outside the gene matches. This CDR3 is 17 amino acids long. Germline V gene sequence: CDR1 LGHDT, CDR2 YNNKEL (reference sequence). DNA for the CDR3: TGTGCCAGCAGCCAGGAACGACTAGCGGGGTTCTCCGGGGAGCTGTTTTTT. It encodes CASSQERLAGFSGELFF.

This clonotype was counted only a few times. A much larger clone sits a single nucleotide away, making a read error possible. This sequence joins TRBV28 and TRBJ2-7; D call uncertain. Trimming took off 3 bases at V and 3 bases at J, with 9 bases between the two ends. CDR1 and CDR2 from the germline V gene are MDHEN and SYDVKM. CDR3 length equals 13 residues. The CDR3 sequence: CASSFTEIYEQYF. The CDR3 coding sequence is TGTGCCAGCAGTTTCACAGAAATCTACGAGCAGTACTTC.

This clonotype was recorded at least ten times. The V call is TRBV12-3 or TRBV12-4, the J call TRBJ1-2; possibly TRBD1 for D (5 bases). The CDR3 runs to 11 residues. V was shortened by 5 bases and J by 7 bases, with 8 bases between the two germline ends. CDR3: CASSDSLGYTF. The CDR3 nucleotides read TGTGCCAGCAGTGACAGTCTTGGCTACACCTTC.

This clonotype was counted many times. A read error may be the cause here, since a much bigger clone is one base away. The chain links TRBV11-1 to TRBJ1-1, with 7 nucleotides matching TRBD1. The CDR3 is 15 residues long. Per the germline V gene, CDR1 is SGHAT and CDR2 is FQDESV (reference sequence). The CDR3 bases are TGTGCCAGCAGCCACGACAGGGTCGCAGGCACTGAAGCTTGCTTT. It translates to CASSHDRVAGTEACF.

This clonotype was counted at least ten times. This chain uses TRBV4-1 with TRBJ2-5, with a weak D call TRBD2 (5 bases). The germline CDR1 and CDR2 sequences are MGHRA and YSYEKL. The CDR3 has 14 amino acids. The ends were cut back, 3 bases at V and 5 bases at J, with 13 bases in the middle. The CDR3 protein is CASSHRTSAETQYF. DNA for the CDR3: TGCGCCAGCAGCCATAGGACTTCAGCGGAGACCCAGTACTTC.

This clonotype was observed many times. The chain uses TRBV9 and TRBJ1-6, with D tentatively TRBD1 (6 bases). Deletions cut 4 bases from V and 3 bases from J, with 14 bases between. The CDR3 runs 16 residues. Germline-derived CDR1 and CDR2 are SGDLS and YYNGEE. The CDR3 bases are TGTGCCAGCAGCCCCGGAGGGGGTTTCTATAATTCACCCCTCCACTTT. Translating it yields CASSPGGGFYNSPLHF. Full variable domain (remainder filled in from reference TRBV9 and TRBJ1-6): DSGVTQTPKHLITATGQRVTLRCSPRSGDLSVYWYQQSLDQGLQFLIQYYNGEERAKGNILERFSAQQFPDLHSELNLSSLELGDSALYFCASSPGGGFYNSPLHFGNGTRLTVT.

V and J are TRBV5-1 and TRBJ2-7; D is ambiguous. CDR3 length: 11 residues. V lost 4 bases, J lost 5 bases, and 7 bases lay in between. In germline, CDR1 is SGHRS, CDR2 YFSETQ. CDR3 DNA: TGCGCCAGCAGCCTTGTTGACGAGCAGTACGTC. Translation: CASSLVDEQYV.

This sequence joins TRBV7-9 and TRBJ2-5; D may be TRBD1 (6 bases). Germline CDR1 SEHNR, CDR2 FQNEAQ (reference sequence). There are 15 residues in the CDR3. Deletions cut 5 bases from V and 5 bases from J, with 18 bases between. CDR3 protein: CASSGAGVGWETQYF. CDR3 sequence (DNA): TGTGCCAGCAGCGGGGCAGGGGTAGGCTGGGAGACCCAGTACTTC. Full variable domain (missing parts from reference TRBV7-9 and TRBJ2-5): DTGVSQNPRHKITKRGQNVTFRCDPISEHNRLYWYRQTLGQGPEFLTYFQNEAQLEKSRLLSDRFSAERPKGSFSTLEIQRTEQGDSAMYLCASSGAGVGWETQYFGPGTRLLVL.

This clonotype was recorded at least ten times. V is TRBV6-2 or TRBV6-3 and J is TRBJ2-7; unclear D gene. Germline CDR1 MNHEY, CDR2 SVGEGT. This CDR3 is 17 amino acids long. V was pared by 0 bases and J by 3 bases, with 18 bases between. The CDR3 protein is CASSYSTMRDTGYEQYF. For the CDR3, the DNA is TGTGCCAGCAGTTACTCGACGATGCGCGACACCGGCTACGAGCAGTACTTC.

This clonotype was seen repeatedly, ten times or more. The J gene is TRBJ1-2, the V gene TRBV6-2 or TRBV6-3, with D perhaps TRBD1 (5 bases). CDR1 is MNHEY, CDR2 SVGEGT, per germline. V lost 6 bases and J lost 7, with 9 bases in between. The CDR3 is 11 residues long. The CDR3 nucleotides read TGTGCCAGCAGCGGGGCGGGTGGCTACACCTTC. Its protein is CASSGAGGYTF.

There are many counts of this clonotype. The chain uses TRBV6-5 and TRBJ2-5; TRBD2 matches at 10 bases. The CDR3 totals 15 residues. With V trimmed by 6 bases and J by 6 bases, 10 bases remained unmatched. The germline CDR1 and CDR2 sequences are MNHEY and SVGAGI. The CDR3 nucleotides are TGTGCCAGCAGCTCAAAGCGGGGGGGCCCTAAGACCCAGTACTTC. Protein sequence: CASSSKRGGPKTQYF.

This clonotype was counted many times. The chain has TRBV20-1 and TRBJ2-7; 9 nucleotides line up with TRBD1. V was clipped by 5 bases and J by 2 bases; unmatched bases: 7. CDR1 and CDR2 from the germline V gene are DFQATT and SNEGSKA (reference sequence). This CDR3 has 14 amino acids. For the CDR3, the DNA is TGCAGTGCTTTTCCCGGGACAGGGACCTACGAGCAGTACTTC. Protein product: CSAFPGTGTYEQYF.

The chain links TRBV7-8 to TRBJ2-7; 8 positions agree with TRBD1. The V segment lost 3 bases and the J segment 2 bases; nucleotides outside the gene matches: 6. CDR1 SGHVS and CDR2 FQNEAQ come from the germline V gene. The CDR3 spans 15 residues. CDR3 residues: CASSFWQGATYEQYF. Here the CDR3 DNA reads TGTGCCAGCAGCTTCTGGCAGGGGGCTACCTACGAGCAGTACTTC. Looking up the rest from reference TRBV7-8 and TRBJ2-7 gives the full variable domain: GAGVSQSPRYKVAKRGQDVALRCDPISGHVSLFWYQQALGQGPEFLTYFQNEAQLDKSGLPSDRFFAERPEGSVSTLKIQRTQQEDSAVYLCASSFWQGATYEQYFGPGTRLTVT.

Remarks on this clonotype: One end of the junction varies from germline; a read error may be responsible. V is TRBV20-1 and J is TRBJ1-3, with TRBD1 identical over 7 bases. CDR3 length equals 17 residues. Germline V gene lookup returns CDR1 DFQATT and CDR2 SNEGSKA (reference sequence). CDR3 sequence: CSTRDPEQGRSGNTIYF. The CDR3 nucleotides are TGCAGTACTAGAGATCCGGAACAGGGGCGTTCTGGAAACACCATATATTTT.

This chain links TRBV6-1 with TRBJ1-2; no clear D. The CDR3 spans 15 residues. With 1 base removed from V and 2 bases from J, the gap between germline ends came to 11 bases. Germline assignment: CDR1 MNHNS and CDR2 SASEGT. CDR3 coding DNA: TGTGCCAGCAGTGAAGAAACAAGGCCCAACTATGGCTACACCTTC. Its protein product is CASSEETRPNYGYTF.

The J gene is TRBJ1-6, the V gene TRBV12-3 or TRBV12-4; 7 bases map to TRBD1. Trimming at V came to 10 bases and at J to 10 bases, leaving 16 bases not matched to a gene. The CDR3 is 15 residues long. The CDR3 here is CATNLSTGLGSPLHF. CDR3 coding DNA: TGTGCCACCAACCTCTCGACAGGGTTAGGGTCACCCCTCCACTTT.

This clonotype was detected many times. This rearrangement joins TRBV6-1 to TRBJ1-3; no clear D gene. CDR1 is MNHNS, CDR2 SASEGT, per germline. Trimming took off 7 bases at V and 4 bases at J, with 14 bases between the two ends. This CDR3 is built from 14 residues. CDR3 nucleotides: TGTGCCAGCACCGCAGCCCGGACCGGAAACACCATATATTTT. Its protein is CASTAARTGNTIYF.

The chain uses TRBV28 and TRBJ2-5, with D tentatively TRBD2 (9 bases). This CDR3 contains 18 residues. V lost 5 bases, J lost 4 bases, and 26 bases lay in between. CDR1 and CDR2 (germline): MDHEN, SYDVKM. The CDR3 spells CASSRQGAWLAGSETQYF. The DNA of the CDR3 is TGTGCCAGCAGTCGGCAGGGGGCTTGGCTAGCGGGGTCAGAGACCCAGTACTTC.